The 9 T cell receptor beta chains reported below all come from one sample, sequenced in a study of cytomegalovirus exposure and HLA in healthy donors. The assay was immunoSEQ multiplex PCR, and TCRdb's table has in-frame clones only and misses some. The sample has approximately 80,000 clones, approximately 94% seen once. Sequencing input: PBMCs. The receptors shown here come from a woman aged 25 to 39 in good health and CMV-seronegative.

The V gene is TRBV6-5, the J gene TRBJ1-1; D remains unclear. This CDR3 spans 13 amino acids. Germline CDR1 and CDR2: MNHEY and SVGAGI. The V gene lost 10 bases and the J gene lost 4 bases, with 16 bases spanning the gap. CDR3 sequence: CATKVQRVTEAFF. The CDR3 bases are TGTGCCACCAAGGTACAGAGGGTCACTGAAGCTTTCTTT.

The chain carries TRBV7-9 and TRBJ1-6; maybe TRBD1 (5 bases). Trimming cost V 8 bases and J 7 bases, with 18 bases left between them. From germline, CDR1 is SEHNR and CDR2 FQNEAQ (reference sequence). The CDR3 runs 15 residues. CDR3 loop: CASGVIGTRNSPLHF. The CDR3 DNA is TGTGCCAGCGGGGTTATTGGGACTAGGAATTCACCCCTCCACTTT.

The V and J genes are TRBV29-1 and TRBJ2-7; 7 nucleotides match TRBD2. The CDR3 extends over 14 amino acids. Per germline, CDR1 SQVTM and CDR2 ANQGSEA. Trimming took 1 base from V and 5 from J; bases not matched to a gene: 8. The CDR3 DNA reads TGCAGCGTTGAAGTCCCAGCGGGACGAAACGAGCAGTACTTC. Translation: CSVEVPAGRNEQYF.

The chain joins TRBV18 to TRBJ1-4; TRBD1 aligns across 7 bases. This CDR3 is built from 17 residues. CDR1 and CDR2 (germline): KGHSH, LQKENI. V lost 3 bases, J lost 7 bases, and 14 bases stayed unmatched. This CDR3 is CASSPGGTAFSGEKLFF. CDR3 bases: TGTGCCAGCTCACCTGGAGGGACAGCCTTTTCCGGTGAAAAACTGTTTTTT. Complete variable domain (other parts from reference TRBV18 and TRBJ1-4): NAGVMQNPRHLVRRRGQEARLRCSPMKGHSHVYWYRQLPEEGLKFMVYLQKENIIDESGMPKERFSAEFPKEGPSILRIQQVVRGDSAAYFCASSPGGTAFSGEKLFFGSGTQLSVL.

This chain uses TRBV6-1 with TRBJ1-2; D is possibly TRBD1 (5 bases). CDR1 is MNHNS, CDR2 SASEGT, per germline. Trimming took 0 bases from V and 3 from J, leaving 11 bases between them. The CDR3 loop spans 15 amino acids. The CDR3 protein is CASSEAATEYYGYTF. As DNA, the CDR3 is TGTGCCAGCAGTGAAGCAGCGACAGAGTACTATGGCTACACCTTC.

V usage is TRBV28 and J usage is TRBJ1-2; the D is unclear. CDR3 size: 12 residues. Germline V gives CDR1 MDHEN, CDR2 SYDVKM. Trimming cost V 5 bases and J 8 bases, with 12 bases left between them. CDR3 in amino acids: CASSLRLEGYTF. In nucleotides, the CDR3 is TGTGCCAGCAGTCTCCGTTTGGAGGGCTACACCTTC.

The rearrangement links TRBV11-2 to TRBJ1-1; D gene unclear. Deletions cut 1 base from V and 2 bases from J, with 8 bases between. CDR3 length: 14 residues. Germline values: CDR1 SGHAT, CDR2 FQNNGV. CDR3 in amino acids: CASSLARLNTEAFF. The CDR3 DNA reads as TGTGCCAGCAGCTTAGCGAGGCTTAACACTGAAGCTTTCTTT.

The chain uses TRBV5-4 and TRBJ2-5; TRBD2 might be the D (5 bases). This CDR3 is 15 amino acids long. V was clipped by 0 bases and J by 5 bases, with 14 bases between them. Germline V gene data show CDR1 as SGHNT and CDR2 as YYREEE (reference sequence). The DNA of the CDR3 is TGTGCCAGCAGCTTGGTGCTAGGCGGGTTCGAGACCCAGTACTTC. Its translation: CASSLVLGGFETQYF.

The chain has TRBV6-1 and TRBJ1-1; the D gene is possibly TRBD1 (5 bases). The CDR3 extends over 14 amino acids. V was cut by 6 bases and J by 0 bases, with 11 bases left in between. Germline lookup yields CDR1 MNHNS and CDR2 SASEGT. This chain's CDR3 is CASSLTGLNTEAFF. The CDR3 nucleotides read TGTGCCAGCAGCTTAACAGGACTGAACACTGAAGCTTTCTTT.